This T cell receptor beta chain was found in a study of low-dose radiotherapy and immunotherapy resistance in tumors. In the study overall: Administration of intravenous cyclophosphamide at 200 mg/m2 took place every two weeks, one day before radiation and immunotherapy.

The CDR3 is 17 residues long. Germline lookup yields CDR1 LNHNV and CDR2 YYDKDF (reference sequence). V lost 5 bases and J lost 0, with 17 bases in between. This clonotype has ten or more counts. Time point indicated: after trial treatment. This sample's treatment: LDRT plus nivolumab, ipilimumab, low-dose cyclophosphamide and aspirin (RACIN trial). Donors were administered nivolumab, ipilimumab, aspirin and low-dose cyclophosphamide, together with low-dose radiotherapy. Eligible patients bore advanced solid tumors devoid of tumor-infiltrating lymphocytes. First-strand cDNA relied on TRAV- and TRBV-specific primers spanning alpha and beta chains. TCR amplification used 20 PCR cycles, a constant-region primer and a V-primer adapter. TCRdb reprocessed the reads via MiXCR and lists one record per CDR3 protein. The repertoire holds around 100,000 distinct CDR3 sequences, around 20% seen once, with over 4% in the top ten.

This TCR was recovered from a male donor with prostate cancer. The genes are TRBV15 and TRBJ2-1; D is perhaps TRBD2 (6 bases). The specimen comprised PBMCs, sampled after low-dose radiotherapy plus immunotherapy. CDR3 in amino acids: CATSGTELAFSYNEQFF. CDR3 DNA: TGTGCCACCAGCGGAACCGAACTAGCTTTCTCCTACAATGAGCAGTTCTTC.